One sample yielded the 27 T cell receptor beta chains listed below, sequenced in a study of cytomegalovirus exposure and HLA in healthy donors. The PCR employed 60 Vbeta primers together with 13 Jbeta primers. Sequenced by immunoSEQ multiplex PCR; TCRdb stores in-frame clones only, minus some. In the table there are under 200,000 clones, 80% of which are singletons. Material: PBMCs. These receptors came from a man younger than 35 in good health and CMV-seropositive.

The V and J genes are TRBV4-2 and TRBJ1-5; no clear D gene. This CDR3 spans 13 amino acids. The V gene lost 0 bases and the J gene lost 7 bases, with 7 bases spanning the gap. Germline V lookup: CDR1 LGHNA, CDR2 YNFKEQ. This CDR3 is CASSQDQLQPQHF. The CDR3 coding sequence is TGTGCCAGCAGCCAAGATCAACTACAGCCCCAGCATTTT.

The chain couples TRBV7-9 to TRBJ2-3; possibly TRBD2 for D (5 bases). With 0 bases removed from V and 4 bases from J, the gap between germline ends came to 8 bases. Germline V gene sequence: CDR1 SEHNR, CDR2 FQNEAQ (reference sequence). CDR3 size: 14 residues. As DNA, the CDR3 is TGTGCCAGCAGCTTAGCACTAGAGCCAGATACGCAGTATTTT. It encodes CASSLALEPDTQYF.

This chain links TRBV6-6 with TRBJ1-4; 7 bases match TRBD1. Germline-derived CDR1 and CDR2 are MNHNY and SVGAGI (reference sequence). This CDR3 is built from 15 residues. The junction had 8 bases not matched to a gene; V was cut back by 0 bases and J by 10 bases. CDR3: CASSYSETGLVKLFF. The CDR3 coding sequence is TGTGCCAGCAGTTACTCCGAGACAGGGCTAGTAAAACTGTTTTTT.

A few counts support this clone. This chain's CDR3 is CASGQGGYGYTF. The CDR3, as DNA: TGTGCCAGCGGACAGGGAGGCTATGGCTACACCTTC. This rearrangement joins TRBV7-6 to TRBJ1-2; 8 bases fit TRBD1. V lost 8 bases, J lost 4 bases, and 3 bases stayed unmatched. From germline, CDR1 is SGHVS and CDR2 FNYEAQ. The CDR3 length is 12 residues.

Concerning this clone: Germline and junction disagree at one end, which may indicate a read error. This chain links TRBV6-5 with TRBJ1-5; 8 nucleotides line up with TRBD1. Germline lookup yields CDR1 MNHEY and CDR2 SVGAGI. The CDR3 totals 14 residues. In nucleotides, the CDR3 is TGTGCCAGCAGGAGAGACAGGGGCGACCAGCCCCGGCATTTT. Amino acid sequence: CASRRDRGDQPRHF.

The rearrangement uses TRBV7-3 and TRBJ2-7, with 10 bases matching TRBD1. V gave up 5 bases and J gave up 3 bases; unmatched junction bases: 7. CDR1 SGHTA and CDR2 FQGTGA come from the germline V gene. CDR3 size: 15 residues. In DNA form, the CDR3 reads TGTGCCAGCAGCGCGGAACGGACAGGGGGCTACGAGCAGTACTTC. Protein product: CASSAERTGGYEQYF. The whole variable domain, remainder taken from reference TRBV7-3 and TRBJ2-7, is GAGVSQTPSNKVTEKGKYVELRCDPISGHTALYWYRQSLGQGPEFLIYFQGTGAADDSGLPNDRFFAVRPEGSVSTLKIQRTERGDSAVYLCASSAERTGGYEQYFGPGTRLTVT.

The CDR3 region is CASSDFWDRKIDEKLFF. The DNA of the CDR3 is TGCGCCAGCAGTGACTTTTGGGACAGAAAAATCGATGAAAAACTGTTTTTT. The genes are TRBV10-2 and TRBJ1-4; 7 nucleotides match TRBD1. J gave up 6 bases and V 3 bases, and 13 bases lay outside the gene matches. Germline lookup yields CDR1 WSHSY and CDR2 SAAADI. This CDR3 comprises 17 residues.

The chain uses TRBV7-8 and TRBJ2-5, with D possibly being TRBD1 (6 bases). The CDR3 covers 15 residues. Germline lookup yields CDR1 SGHVS and CDR2 FQNEAQ. The V end lost 0 bases, the J end lost 5 bases, and 13 bases lay between the germline ends. DNA for the CDR3: TGTGCCAGCAGCTTAGCGGGACAACGAGGGGAGACCCAGTACTTC. It codes for CASSLAGQRGETQYF.

V and J are TRBV18 and TRBJ2-7; 9 nucleotides match TRBD1. CDR3 length: 14 amino acids. CDR1 is KGHSH, CDR2 LQKENI, per germline. Trimming cost V 1 base and J 6 bases; bases outside gene matches: 4. For the CDR3, the DNA is TGTGCCAGCTCACCACGGGACAGGGAAGGCGAGCAGTACTTC. Encoded protein: CASSPRDREGEQYF.

J is TRBJ2-5 and V is TRBV10-3; tentatively, D is TRBD1 (6 bases). The closer fit of TRBJ2-7 to the DNA end suggests the J call may be wrong. CDR1 and CDR2 from the germline V gene are ENHRY and SYGVKD. The CDR3 consists of 14 residues. As DNA, the CDR3 is TGTGCCATCAGTCCGACAGGACTCCTCTACGAGCAGTACTTC. Encoded protein: CAISPTGLLYEQYF.

This chain connects TRBV5-1 to TRBJ1-4; TRBD1 matches at 7 bases. Germline V gene lookup returns CDR1 SGHRS and CDR2 YFSETQ. V lost 0 bases and J lost 0; bases outside the gene matches: 2. The CDR3 covers 16 residues. The CDR3 DNA reads TGCGCCAGCAGCTTGGAGACAGGGTCAACTAATGAAAAACTGTTTTTT. Translation: CASSLETGSTNEKLFF.

About this clone itself: An end of the junction differs from the germline gene, which may be a read error. The chain recombines TRBV7-9 with TRBJ2-7; D is uncertain. The CDR3 consists of 15 residues. Germline CDR1 reads SEHNR; CDR2 reads FQNEAQ (reference sequence). CDR3 residues: CSSSLGLGDSYEQYF. CDR3 nucleotide sequence: TGTTCCAGCAGCTTAGGGTTAGGAGACTCCTACGAGCAGTACTTC.

This chain uses TRBV5-6 with TRBJ1-1, with 9 nucleotides matching TRBD1. Germline trimming cut 4 bases from V and 5 bases from J; bases unmatched to any gene: 15. Germline CDR1 reads SGHDT; CDR2 reads YYEEEE. The CDR3 loop spans 17 amino acids. The CDR3 nucleotides are TGTGCCAGCAGCCCCTCTTTAACAGGGGGCTTCTGGACTGAAGCTTTCTTT. Translated, it gives CASSPSLTGGFWTEAFF.

The chain recombines TRBV7-9 with TRBJ1-4; 11 bases are shared with TRBD1. The CDR3 sequence is 16 residues long. The trim removed 5 bases at V and 2 bases at J, leaving 4 bases unmatched. CDR1 is SEHNR and CDR2 is FQNEAQ in the germline V gene (reference sequence). The CDR3 loop reads CASSRDRGTTNEKLFF. CDR3 nucleotide sequence: TGTGCCAGCAGCCGGGACAGGGGGACCACTAATGAAAAACTGTTTTTT.

The chain is built from TRBV6-5 and TRBJ1-1; D gene unclear. V lost 6 bases and J lost 1, with 18 bases in between. The CDR3 has 16 residues. Per the germline V gene, CDR1 is MNHEY and CDR2 is SVGAGI. CDR3 sequence (DNA): TGTGCCAGCAGATACATCTCCCAGACATCGAACACTGAAGCTTTCTTT. Its translation is CASRYISQTSNTEAFF.

The chain recombines TRBV10-3 with TRBJ2-6, with no clear D. CDR3 size: 13 residues. CDR1 is ENHRY, CDR2 SYGVKD, per germline. The CDR3 loop reads CAYRRTGANVLTF. The CDR3 DNA sequence: TGTGCGTACCGCAGAACCGGGGCCAACGTCCTGACTTTC.

In its sample, this clone was seen once. The gene calls are TRBV19 and TRBJ2-1; 8 nucleotides match TRBD1. Unmatched junction bases numbered 9, after V lost 4 bases and J lost 1 base. Germline V gives CDR1 LNHDA, CDR2 SQIVND (reference sequence). The CDR3 is 17 amino acids. The CDR3 sequence: CASSSAAGGGSYNEQFF. CDR3 bases: TGTGCCAGTAGTAGTGCGGCAGGGGGCGGGTCCTACAATGAGCAGTTCTTC.

This clone appeared a few times. The J gene is TRBJ1-1, the V gene TRBV5-4, with a possible D match to TRBD1 (5 bases). V lost 3 bases, J lost 7 bases, and 16 bases lay in between. Germline CDR1 SGHNT, CDR2 YYREEE (reference sequence). This CDR3 is built from 14 residues. DNA for the CDR3: TGTGCCAGCAGCTCGAAACAATCGGGACTTGAAGCTTTCTTT. This translates into CASSSKQSGLEAFF.

This clone was picked up a small number of times. The chain carries TRBV28 and TRBJ2-1; weak D call: TRBD2 (6 bases). Looked up from germline, CDR1 is MDHEN and CDR2 is SYDVKM. The CDR3 is made up of 14 amino acids. The V and J ends lost 2 bases and 6 bases respectively, with 11 bases between them. In nucleotides, the CDR3 is TGTGCCAGCAGTTTAAGGCGGGATATCAATGAGCAGTTCTTC. It translates to CASSLRRDINEQFF. Combining the CDR3 with reference TRBV28 and TRBJ2-1 gives the whole variable domain DVKVTQSSRYLVKRTGEKVFLECVQDMDHENMFWYRQDPGLGLRLIYFSYDVKMKEKGDIPEGYSVSREKKERFSLILESASTNQTSMYLCASSLRRDINEQFFGPGTRLTVL.

V usage is TRBV19 and J usage is TRBJ1-5, with D perhaps matching TRBD1 (5 bases). V lost 11 bases and J 0 bases, leaving 8 bases between the germline ends. CDR1 is LNHDA, CDR2 SQIVND, per germline (reference sequence). The CDR3 sequence is 12 residues long. CDR3 coding DNA: TGTGCCGGGGGAGGTAGCAATCAGCCCCAGCATTTT. It translates to CAGGGSNQPQHF.

The chain has TRBV4-3 and TRBJ1-1; 8 bases are a match to TRBD1. This CDR3 is built from 14 residues. The V segment lost 4 bases and the J segment 7 bases; nucleotides outside the gene matches: 8. CDR1 is LGHNA and CDR2 is YSLEER in the germline V gene. CDR3 coding DNA: TGCGCCAGCAGCCCCCTTGGGACAGGTCATGAAGCTTTCTTT. This gives the protein CASSPLGTGHEAFF.

This chain connects TRBV30 to TRBJ2-5; D perhaps matches TRBD1 (6 bases). The CDR3 has 13 residues. Trimming left V 3 bases short and J 1 base short, with 9 bases between. Germline-derived CDR1 and CDR2 are GTSNPN and SVGIG (reference sequence). CDR3 bases: TGTGCCTGGAGCCGACAGGCCCAAGAGACCCAGTACTTC. It codes for CAWSRQAQETQYF.

This chain connects TRBV7-9 to TRBJ2-3, with 8 bases matching TRBD1. V lost 5 bases, J lost 6 bases, and 19 bases stayed unmatched. CDR3 size: 18 residues. Germline loops: CDR1 SEHNR, CDR2 FQNEAQ (reference sequence). The CDR3 is CASSDWDRTGQTGDTQYF. The CDR3 coding sequence is TGTGCCAGCAGCGATTGGGACAGGACGGGACAAACGGGGGATACGCAGTATTTT.

This rearrangement joins TRBV6-5 to TRBJ2-1; no reliable D call. V was cut by 8 bases and J by 0 bases, with 8 bases left in between. CDR1 and CDR2 (germline): MNHEY, SVGAGI. The CDR3 extends over 13 amino acids. This CDR3 is CASGASSYNEQFF. CDR3 in DNA: TGTGCCAGCGGAGCAAGCTCCTACAATGAGCAGTTCTTC.

On this clone: Sequence at one end of the junction differs from germline and may be a read error. The V gene is TRBV7-9, the J gene TRBJ1-2; no clear D. Germline CDR1 is SEHNR and CDR2 is FQNEAQ (reference sequence). The CDR3 totals 15 residues. CDR3 in amino acids: CSSSLALGSSHGYTF. The CDR3 bases are TGTTCCAGCAGCTTAGCGCTGGGCAGCTCCCATGGCTACACCTTC.

The rearrangement uses TRBV2 and TRBJ1-3, with D uncertain. The germline CDR1 and CDR2 sequences are SNHLY and FYNNEI. The CDR3 has 14 residues. The V end lost 6 bases, the J end lost 0 bases, and 9 bases lay between the germline ends. CDR3 in amino acids: CASRPTISGNTIYF. The CDR3 DNA sequence: TGTGCCAGCAGACCGACTATCTCTGGAAACACCATATATTTT.

This rearrangement joins TRBV29-1 to TRBJ2-3; TRBD1 might be the D (5 bases). Per the germline V gene, CDR1 is SQVTM and CDR2 is ANQGSEA. The CDR3 contains 13 residues. The ends were cut back, 5 bases at V and 2 bases at J, with 11 bases in the middle. The CDR3 loop reads CSVPQENTDTQYF. The CDR3 DNA reads as TGCAGCGTTCCACAGGAAAACACAGATACGCAGTATTTT.